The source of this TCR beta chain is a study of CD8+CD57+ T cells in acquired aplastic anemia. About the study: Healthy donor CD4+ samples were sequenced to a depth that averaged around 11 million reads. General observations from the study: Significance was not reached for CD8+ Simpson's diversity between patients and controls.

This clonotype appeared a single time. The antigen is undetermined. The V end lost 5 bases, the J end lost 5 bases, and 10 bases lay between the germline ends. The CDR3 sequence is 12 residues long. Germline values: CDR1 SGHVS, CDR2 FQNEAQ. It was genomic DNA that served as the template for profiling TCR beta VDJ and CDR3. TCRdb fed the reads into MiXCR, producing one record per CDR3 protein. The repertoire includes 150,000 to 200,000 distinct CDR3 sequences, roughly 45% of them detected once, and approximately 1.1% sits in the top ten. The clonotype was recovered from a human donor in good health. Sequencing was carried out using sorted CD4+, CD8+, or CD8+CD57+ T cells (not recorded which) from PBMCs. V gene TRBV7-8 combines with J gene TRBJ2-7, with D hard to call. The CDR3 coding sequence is TGTGCCAGCAGCCCGATCTTTCACGAGCAGTACTTC. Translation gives CASSPIFHEQYF.